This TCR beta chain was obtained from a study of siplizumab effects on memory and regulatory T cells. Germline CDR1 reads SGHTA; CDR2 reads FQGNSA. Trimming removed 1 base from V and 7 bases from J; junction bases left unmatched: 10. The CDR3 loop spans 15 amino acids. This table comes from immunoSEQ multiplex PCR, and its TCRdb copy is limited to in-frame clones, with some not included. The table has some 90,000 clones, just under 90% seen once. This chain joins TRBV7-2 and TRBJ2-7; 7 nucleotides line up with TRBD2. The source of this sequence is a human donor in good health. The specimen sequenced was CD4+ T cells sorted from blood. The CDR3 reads CASSLVVGGPVEQYF. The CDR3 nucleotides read TGTGCCAGCAGCTTAGTGGTGGGAGGGCCCGTAGAGCAGTACTTC.